Below, one T cell receptor (beta chain) is given with its context. This sample is part of a study of control samples from healthy donors and cancer patients. Produced via immunoSEQ multiplex PCR; TCRdb's table is partial and in-frame only. Of under 65,000 clones in the sample, 65% to 90% are singletons; the top ten hold 2.5% to 3%. This CDR3 has 16 amino acids. Germline V lookup: CDR1 SGHRS, CDR2 YFSETQ. Unmatched junction bases numbered 14, after V lost 1 base and J lost 7 bases. The source material was PBMCs. This sequence was found in a woman in her fifties or sixties with lung cancer. The gene calls are TRBV5-1 and TRBJ2-7, with TRBD1 matching 7 bases. DNA for the CDR3: TGCGCCAGCAGCTTGAGTTACAGGGGCTCGCTGATGGAGCAGTACTTC. It is translated as CASSLSYRGSLMEQYF.